This T cell receptor beta chain was observed in a study of T cell changes during pregnancy in multiple sclerosis. Generated by immunoSEQ multiplex PCR, the TCRdb table keeps only in-frame clones and is missing some. This table has 35,000 to 55,000 clones, almost 95% appearing once. Per the germline V gene, CDR1 is LNHNV and CDR2 is YYDKDF (reference sequence). V gave up 4 bases and J gave up 6 bases; unmatched junction bases: 8. This CDR3 spans 16 amino acids. This specimen was peripheral blood, taken in the third trimester of pregnancy. This TCR was recovered from a female donor with multiple sclerosis, enrolled in a pregnancy study. V usage is TRBV15 and J usage is TRBJ2-1; 11 positions agree with TRBD2. CDR3 bases: TGTGCCACCAGCACCCCCACTAGCGGGAGCATCAATGAGCAGTTCTTC. This codes for CATSTPTSGSINEQFF.